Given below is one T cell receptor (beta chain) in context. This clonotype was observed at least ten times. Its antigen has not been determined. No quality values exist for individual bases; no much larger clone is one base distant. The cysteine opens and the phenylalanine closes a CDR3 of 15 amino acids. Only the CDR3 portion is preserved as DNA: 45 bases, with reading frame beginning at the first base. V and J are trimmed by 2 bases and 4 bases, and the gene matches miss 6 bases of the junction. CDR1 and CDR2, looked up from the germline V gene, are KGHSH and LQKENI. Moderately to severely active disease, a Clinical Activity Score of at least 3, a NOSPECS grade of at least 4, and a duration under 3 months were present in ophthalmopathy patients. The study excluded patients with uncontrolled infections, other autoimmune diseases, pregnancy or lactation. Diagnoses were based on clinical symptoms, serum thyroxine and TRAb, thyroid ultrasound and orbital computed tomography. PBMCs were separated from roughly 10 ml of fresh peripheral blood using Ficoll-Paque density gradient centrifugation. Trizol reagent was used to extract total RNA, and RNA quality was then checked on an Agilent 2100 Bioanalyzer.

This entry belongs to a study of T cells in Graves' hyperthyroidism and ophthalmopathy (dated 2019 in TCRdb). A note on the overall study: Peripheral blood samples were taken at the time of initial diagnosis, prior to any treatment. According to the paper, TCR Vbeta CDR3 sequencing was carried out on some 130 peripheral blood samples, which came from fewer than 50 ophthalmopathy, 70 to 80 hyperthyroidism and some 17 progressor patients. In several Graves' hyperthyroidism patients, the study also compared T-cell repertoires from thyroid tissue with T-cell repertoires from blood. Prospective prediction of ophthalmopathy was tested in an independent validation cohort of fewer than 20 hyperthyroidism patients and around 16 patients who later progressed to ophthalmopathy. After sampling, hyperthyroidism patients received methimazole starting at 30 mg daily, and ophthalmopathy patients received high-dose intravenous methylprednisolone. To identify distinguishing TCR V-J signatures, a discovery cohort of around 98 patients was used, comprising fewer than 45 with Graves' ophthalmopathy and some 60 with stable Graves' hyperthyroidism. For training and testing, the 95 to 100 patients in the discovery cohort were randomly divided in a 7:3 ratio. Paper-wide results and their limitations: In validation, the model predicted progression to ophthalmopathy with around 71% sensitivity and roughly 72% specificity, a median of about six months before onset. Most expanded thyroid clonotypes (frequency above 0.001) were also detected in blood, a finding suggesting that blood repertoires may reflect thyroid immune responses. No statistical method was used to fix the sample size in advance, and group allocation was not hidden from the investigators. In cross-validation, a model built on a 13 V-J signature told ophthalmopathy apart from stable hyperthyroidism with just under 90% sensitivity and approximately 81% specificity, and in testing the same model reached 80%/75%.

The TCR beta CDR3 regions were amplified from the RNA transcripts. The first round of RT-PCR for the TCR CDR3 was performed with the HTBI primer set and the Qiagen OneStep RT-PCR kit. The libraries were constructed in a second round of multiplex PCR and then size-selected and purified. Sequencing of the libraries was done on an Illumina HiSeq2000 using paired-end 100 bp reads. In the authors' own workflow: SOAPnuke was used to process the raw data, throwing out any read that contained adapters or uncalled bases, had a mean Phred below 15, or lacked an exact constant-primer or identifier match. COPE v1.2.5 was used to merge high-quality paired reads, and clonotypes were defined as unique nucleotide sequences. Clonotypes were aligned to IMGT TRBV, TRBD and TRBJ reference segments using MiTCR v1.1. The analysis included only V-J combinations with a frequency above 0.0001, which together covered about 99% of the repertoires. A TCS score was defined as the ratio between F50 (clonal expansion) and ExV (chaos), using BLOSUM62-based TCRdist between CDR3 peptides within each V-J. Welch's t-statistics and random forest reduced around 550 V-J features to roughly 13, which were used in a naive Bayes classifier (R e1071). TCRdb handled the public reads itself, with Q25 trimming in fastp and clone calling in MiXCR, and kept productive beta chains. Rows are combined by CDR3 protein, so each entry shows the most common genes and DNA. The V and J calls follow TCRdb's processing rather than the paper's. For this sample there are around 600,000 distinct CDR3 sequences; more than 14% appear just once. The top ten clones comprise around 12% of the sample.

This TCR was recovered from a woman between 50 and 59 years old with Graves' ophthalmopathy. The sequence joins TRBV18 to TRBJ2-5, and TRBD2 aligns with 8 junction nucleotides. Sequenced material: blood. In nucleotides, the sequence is TGTGCCAGCTCACCAGCCAGCGGGAGCCGAGAGACCCAGTACTTC. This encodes CASSPASGSRETQYF.